These T cell receptor beta chains were read from a single sample in a study of CD8 T cells in Susac syndrome. One entry per CDR3 protein, called by TCRdb with MiXCR from the immunoSEQ multiplex PCR reads. This sample carries fewer than 150,000 distinct CDR3 sequences, around 96% of them seen once, and the ten largest clones take roughly 0.13%. The sample was CD4+ T cells from PBMCs. Source of these receptors: a human donor in good health. Each CDR3 is given with its conserved first and last residue. D genes are given only for firm matches. Not all rows give a size; the values are once, few, many and, for expanded clones, a class.

D	V	size	J	DNA	CDR3
NA	TRBV3-1	NA	TRBJ1-5	TGTGCCAGCAGCGACGGAGATCAGCCCCAGCATTTT	CASSDGDQPQHF
TRBD2	TRBV7-2	NA	TRBJ2-7	TGTGCCAGCAGCTTAGTCATGGCGGGAGAGGTAACGTTC	CASSLVMAGEVTF
TRBD1	TRBV28	NA	TRBJ1-3	TGTGCCAGCAGAAGGACAGGGGTAAACACCATATATTTT	CASRRTGVNTIYF
NA	TRBV23-1	NA	TRBJ2-7	TGCGCCAGCAGTCAATCGAAGCCGAACAACTCCTACGAGCAGTACTTC	CASSQSKPNNSYEQYF
TRBD1	TRBV6-2/TRBV6-3	NA	TRBJ2-7	TGTGCCAGCAGCTTTCTTCGACAGGGGATGGACGAGCAGTACTTC	CASSFLRQGMDEQYF
TRBD2	TRBV12-3/TRBV12-4	NA	TRBJ2-1	TGTGCCAGCGGCGCGCGGGAGTATAACTACAATGAGCAGTTCTTC	CASGAREYNYNEQFF
TRBD1	TRBV20-1	NA	TRBJ2-4	TGCAGTGCTACTGGGACAGGAGAAAACATTCAGTACTTC	CSATGTGENIQYF
NA	TRBV30	NA	TRBJ2-5	TGTGCCTGGAGACGACCCCCTGGGGAGACCCAGTACTTC	CAWRRPPGETQYF
TRBD1	TRBV29-1	NA	TRBJ2-2	TGCAGCGGACAGGGGGCCTCCGGGGAGCTGTTTTTT	CSGQGASGELFF
NA	TRBV19	few	TRBJ1-1	TGTGCCAGTAGTAGATTGAACACTGAAGCTTTCTTT	CASSRLNTEAFF
TRBD1	TRBV29-1	NA	TRBJ2-1	TGCAGCGTGGAGGGACAGGGAGTTCCCAATGAGCAGTTCTTC	CSVEGQGVPNEQFF
TRBD2	TRBV7-2	NA	TRBJ2-5	TGTGCCAGCAGCTCGCTGGCCGGGAGGGCCGTTGAGACCCAGTACTTC	CASSSLAGRAVETQYF
NA	TRBV20-1	NA	TRBJ2-3	TGCAGTGCCCAGGTGTGGGATACGCAGTATTTT	CSAQVWDTQYF
NA	TRBV15	NA	TRBJ2-7	TGTGCCACCAGCAGGTCAGGCTACGAGCAGTACTTC	CATSRSGYEQYF
NA	TRBV19	NA	TRBJ2-3	TGTGCCAGTAACGCGGGGAGCACAGATACGCAGTATTTT	CASNAGSTDTQYF
TRBD1	TRBV27	NA	TRBJ2-5	TGTGCCAGCGGGGGGGACAGGGGGGAGACCCAGTACTTC	CASGGDRGETQYF